This entry concerns a single T cell receptor beta chain. Its antigen remains unknown. The data are from a study of blood T cells in healthy people across ages. Peripheral blood from each donor was collected in a volume of 8 to 10 milliliters. Together with a sample-barcoded 5' primer, a J-beta primer mix was included in a second PCR lasting roughly 7 to 11 cycles. Per sample, CDR3-containing paired-end reads numbered at least 2.5 million. From the 5' RACE reads, TCRdb called clonotypes with MiXCR, one entry per CDR3 protein. Among roughly 680,000 distinct CDR3 sequences, roughly half were seen once, and the ten largest hold 13%. Study-wide findings and caveats: The study regarded diversity estimates from one million T cells as underestimates.

Material for sequencing was blood. The TCR sequence derives from a woman aged 80 or over in good health.

CDR3: CASSMSGRARDTQYF. DNA for the CDR3: TGTGCCAGTAGTATGAGCGGGAGGGCTAGGGATACGCAGTATTTT. The rearrangement joins TRBV19 to TRBJ2-3, with 10 bases aligning to TRBD2. Germline values: CDR1 LNHDA, CDR2 SQIVND (reference sequence). V shed 3 bases and J 6 bases; nucleotides not matched to a gene: 6. The CDR3 consists of 15 residues.